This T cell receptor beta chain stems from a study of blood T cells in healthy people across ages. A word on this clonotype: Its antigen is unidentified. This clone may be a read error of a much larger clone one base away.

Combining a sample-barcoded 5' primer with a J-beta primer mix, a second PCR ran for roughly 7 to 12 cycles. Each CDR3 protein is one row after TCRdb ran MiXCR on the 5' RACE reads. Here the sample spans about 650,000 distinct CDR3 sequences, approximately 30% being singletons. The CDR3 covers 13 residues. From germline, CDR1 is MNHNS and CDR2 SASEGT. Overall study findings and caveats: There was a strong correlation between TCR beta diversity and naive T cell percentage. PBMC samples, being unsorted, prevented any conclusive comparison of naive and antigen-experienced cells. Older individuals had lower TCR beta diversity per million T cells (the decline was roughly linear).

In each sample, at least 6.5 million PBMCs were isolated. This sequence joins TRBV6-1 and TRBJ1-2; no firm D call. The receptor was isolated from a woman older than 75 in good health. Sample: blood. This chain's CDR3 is CASREALGYGYTF. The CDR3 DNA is TGTGCCAGCAGGGAAGCGCTTGGCTATGGCTACACCTTC.